The sequence of this T cell receptor (beta chain) was determined in a study of blood T cell repertoires in COVID-19. Study overall: Specimens from acute and convalescent COVID-19 originated in the United States, Italy and Spain.

The V end was cut by 0 bases, the J end by 2 bases, with 9 bases between. The CDR3 contains 15 residues. Per germline, CDR1 SGDLS and CDR2 YYNGEE. Enrollees, about 18 to 95 years old, lived in 25 or so US areas. How the authors handled the data: Counts of nucleated cells, estimated from reference gene primer amplification, were obtained. The repertoire was sequenced with immunoSEQ multiplex PCR; TCRdb's copy has only in-frame clones and lacks some. V and J calls and clone size are as listed in that table; D and trimming were resolved from the DNA. The sample carries roughly 360,000 clones, 88% recorded once.

The TCR was taken from a woman aged 25-40 years with acute COVID-19. V and J are TRBV9 and TRBJ1-5, with D possibly TRBD1 on 6 matching bases. The sample taken for sequencing was PBMCs or T cells enriched from blood (not recorded which). CDR3 sequence (DNA): TGTGCCAGCAGCGTAGGAGGGGGGGGCAATCAGCCCCAGCATTTT. Protein: CASSVGGGGNQPQHF.